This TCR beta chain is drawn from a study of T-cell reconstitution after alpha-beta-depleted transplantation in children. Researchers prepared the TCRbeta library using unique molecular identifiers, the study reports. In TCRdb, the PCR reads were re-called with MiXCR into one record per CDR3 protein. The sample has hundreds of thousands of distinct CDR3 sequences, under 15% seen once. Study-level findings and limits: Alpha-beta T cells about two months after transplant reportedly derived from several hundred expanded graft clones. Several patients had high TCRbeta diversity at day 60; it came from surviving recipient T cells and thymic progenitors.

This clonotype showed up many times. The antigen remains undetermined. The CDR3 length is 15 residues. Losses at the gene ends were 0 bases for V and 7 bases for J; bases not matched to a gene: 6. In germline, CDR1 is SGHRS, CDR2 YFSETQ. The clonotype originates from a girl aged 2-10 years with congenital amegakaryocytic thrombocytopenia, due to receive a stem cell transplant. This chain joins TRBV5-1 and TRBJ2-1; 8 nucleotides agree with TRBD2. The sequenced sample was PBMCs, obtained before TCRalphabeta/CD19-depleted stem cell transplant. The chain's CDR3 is CASSLEAGAGNEQFF. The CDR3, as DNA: TGCGCCAGCAGCTTGGAAGCGGGAGCGGGGAATGAGCAGTTCTTC.